This T cell receptor (beta chain) was documented in a study of T cell responses to AZD1222 COVID-19 vaccine. Study-wide points: Nearly half of unique spike-specific TCRs reportedly avoided B.1.351 and B.1.1.7 mutated regions. Among AZD1222 vaccinees, only five or six were seropositive at baseline. Sampling captured repertoires only after the peak T cell response. White British ancestry dominated among donors, who included more females, and clonal diversity was possibly underestimated.

CDR3 length: 17 residues. Germline assignment: CDR1 SQVTM and CDR2 ANQGSEA. V was pared by 3 bases and J by 0 bases, with 15 bases between. Worth noting for this clone: What it recognizes is unknown.

Data came from immunoSEQ multiplex PCR; TCRdb stores just in-frame clones and leaves some out. The sample records about 140,000 clones, around nine tenths being singletons. The clonotype comes from an adult in good health. The chain recombines TRBV29-1 with TRBJ2-6; D possibly corresponds to TRBD2 (5 bases). The sample consisted of peripheral blood, taken on day 0 of AZD1222 vaccination. CDR3 DNA: TGCAGCGTTGAGAGGGCCACCTCAAGCTCTGGGGCCAACGTCCTGACTTTC. It is translated as CSVERATSSSGANVLTF.